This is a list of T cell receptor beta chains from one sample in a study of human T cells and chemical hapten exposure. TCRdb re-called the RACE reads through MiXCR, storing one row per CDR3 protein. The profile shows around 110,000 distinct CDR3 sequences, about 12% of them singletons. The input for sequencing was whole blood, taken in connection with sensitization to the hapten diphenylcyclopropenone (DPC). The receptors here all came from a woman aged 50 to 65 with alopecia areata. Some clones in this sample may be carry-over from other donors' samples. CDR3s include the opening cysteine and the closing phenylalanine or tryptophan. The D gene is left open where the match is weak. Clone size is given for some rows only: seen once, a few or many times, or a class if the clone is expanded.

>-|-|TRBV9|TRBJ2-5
TGTGCCAGCAGCACACCAGATGCGATTGAGACCCAGTACTTC
CASSTPDAIETQYF
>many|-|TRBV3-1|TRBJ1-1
TGTGCCAGCAGCCAAAAGGGGAGAACAACTGAAGCTTTCTTT
CASSQKGRTTEAFF
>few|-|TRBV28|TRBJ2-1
TGTGCCAGTACGGGGCGAAAGGGTGAGCAGTTCTTC
CASTGRKGEQFF
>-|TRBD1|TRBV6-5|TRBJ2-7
TGTGCCAGCAGTTTCACCGGGACAGGGGGCAAACACGAGCAGTACTTC
CASSFTGTGGKHEQYF
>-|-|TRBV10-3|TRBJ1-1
TGTGCCATCAAAGGAGCCGGGGACACTGAAGCTTTCTTT
CAIKGAGDTEAFF
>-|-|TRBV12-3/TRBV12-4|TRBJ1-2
TGTGCCAGCAGTTTGCAGACCCCTCCTTATGGCTACACCTTC
CASSLQTPPYGYTF
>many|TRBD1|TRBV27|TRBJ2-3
TGTGCCAGCAGTTTGAGGACAGGGGGTTTCCCAGATACGCAGTATTTT
CASSLRTGGFPDTQYF
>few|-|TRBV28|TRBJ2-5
TGTGCCAGCAGTGGAGAACAGGGCCGAGAGACCCAGTACTTC
CASSGEQGRETQYF
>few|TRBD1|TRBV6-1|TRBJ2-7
TGTGCCAGCAGTTACGACAGGGGGCACGAGCAGTACTTC
CASSYDRGHEQYF
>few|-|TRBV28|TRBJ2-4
TGTGCCAGCAGCCGAAAAAACGGGGACATTCAGTACTTC
CASSRKNGDIQYF
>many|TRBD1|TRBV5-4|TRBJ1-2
TGTGCCAGCAGCCCGACAGGGGACTATGGCTACACCTTC
CASSPTGDYGYTF
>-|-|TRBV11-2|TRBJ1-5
TGTGCCAGCAGCCCGAACAGGGACCGAGGGCCCCAGCATTTT
CASSPNRDRGPQHF
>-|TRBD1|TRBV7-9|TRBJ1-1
TGTGCCAGCAGCTTCCGACAGGGGGCGGTTCACACTGAAGCTTTCTTT
CASSFRQGAVHTEAFF
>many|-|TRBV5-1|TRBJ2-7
TGCGCCAGCAGCTTGGTACAGGGAGTCCCGTCCGAGCAGTACTTC
CASSLVQGVPSEQYF
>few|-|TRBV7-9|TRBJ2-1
TGTGCCAGCAGCTCTGGCAGCAATGAGCAGTTCTTC
CASSSGSNEQFF
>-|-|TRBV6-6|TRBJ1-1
TGTGCCAGCAGTTTGACAGAGAACACTGAAGCTTTCTTT
CASSLTENTEAFF
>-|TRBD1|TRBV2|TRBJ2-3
TGTGCCAGCAACGGCGGGACAGGGCGAGTTAGTTCGAATTCCTATGATACGCAGTATTTT
CASNGGTGRVSSNSYDTQYF
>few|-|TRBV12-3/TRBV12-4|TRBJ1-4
TGTGCCAGCAGCTCCGCACCCGCAACTAATGAAAAACTGTTTTTT
CASSSAPATNEKLFF
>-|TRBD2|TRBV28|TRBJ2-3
TGTGCCAGCAGCCCACGACTAGCGGGAGGGCCGAGGAATACGCAGTATTTT
CASSPRLAGGPRNTQYF
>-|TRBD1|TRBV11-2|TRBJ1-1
TGTGCCAGCAGGCCAACCGGGACAGGGAACACTGAAGCTTTCTTT
CASRPTGTGNTEAFF